The present entry profiles one T cell receptor (beta chain) with its context. What it binds is not known. This record belongs to a study of cytotoxic CD8 clonotypes in ibrutinib-treated CLL. Turning to the study itself: Collecting the response samples happened after a median about twelve months of treatment, with a range of 6 to 36.

Points from the study as a whole: T-cell clonality at baseline went above that of age-matched healthy donors and rose and fell with circulating CD8+ T-cell counts. Public clonotypes (which were uncommon) either contracted or remained stable on treatment. Before falling back toward baseline at progression, clonality had risen at the time of ibrutinib response.

This table comes from immunoSEQ multiplex PCR, and its TCRdb copy is limited to in-frame clones, with some not included. The table has some 200,000 clones, around three quarters seen once. The CDR3 has 15 amino acids. V lost 0 bases to trimming and J lost 5 bases; unmatched junction nucleotides: 3. Germline V gene sequence: CDR1 LNHNV, CDR2 YYDKDF (reference sequence). The input for sequencing was PBMCs, taken after 24 months of ibrutinib treatment. J is TRBJ2-5 and V is TRBV15, with TRBD2 matching 10 bases. The clonotype was recovered from a human donor with chronic lymphocytic leukemia. The CDR3 sequence: CATSRDRLAGETQYF. CDR3 nucleotide sequence: TGTGCCACCAGCAGAGACCGACTAGCGGGTGAGACCCAGTACTTC.